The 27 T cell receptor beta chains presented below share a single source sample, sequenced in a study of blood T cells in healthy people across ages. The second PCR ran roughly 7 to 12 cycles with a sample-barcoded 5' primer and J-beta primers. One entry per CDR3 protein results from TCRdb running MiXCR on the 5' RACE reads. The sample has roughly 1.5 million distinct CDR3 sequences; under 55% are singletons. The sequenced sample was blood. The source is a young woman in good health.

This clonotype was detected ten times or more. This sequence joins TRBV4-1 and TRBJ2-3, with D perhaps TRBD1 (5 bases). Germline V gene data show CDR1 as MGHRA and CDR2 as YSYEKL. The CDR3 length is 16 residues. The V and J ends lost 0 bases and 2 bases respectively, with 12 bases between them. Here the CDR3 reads CASSQDGARITDTQYF. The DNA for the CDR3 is TGCGCCAGCAGCCAAGATGGGGCTAGGATCACAGATACGCAGTATTTT.

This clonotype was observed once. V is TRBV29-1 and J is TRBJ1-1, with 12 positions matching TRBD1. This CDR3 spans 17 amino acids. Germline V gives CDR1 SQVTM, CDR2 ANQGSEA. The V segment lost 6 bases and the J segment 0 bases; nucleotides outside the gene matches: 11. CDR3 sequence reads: CSVAGTGGMRLNTEAFF. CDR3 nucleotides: TGCAGCGTCGCCGGGACAGGGGGCATGAGGTTGAACACTGAAGCTTTCTTT.

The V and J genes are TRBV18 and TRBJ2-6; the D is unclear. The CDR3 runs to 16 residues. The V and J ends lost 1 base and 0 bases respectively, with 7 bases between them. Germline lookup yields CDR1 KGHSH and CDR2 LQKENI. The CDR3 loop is CASSPLALSGANVLTF. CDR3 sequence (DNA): TGTGCCAGCTCACCACTGGCCCTCTCTGGGGCCAACGTCCTGACTTTC.

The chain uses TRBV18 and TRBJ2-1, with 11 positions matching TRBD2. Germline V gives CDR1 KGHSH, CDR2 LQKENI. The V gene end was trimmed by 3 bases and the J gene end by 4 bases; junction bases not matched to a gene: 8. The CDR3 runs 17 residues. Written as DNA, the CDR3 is TGTGCCAGCTCACCGAGGGGCGGACTAGCGGGTTACAATGAGCAGTTCTTC. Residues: CASSPRGGLAGYNEQFF.

DNA for the CDR3: TGTGCCAGCAGCGTGACTAGCGGGAGACAGAATGAGCAGTACTTC. Protein: CASSVTSGRQNEQYF. This chain joins TRBV9 and TRBJ2-4, with TRBD2 matching 12 bases. Germline CDR1 and CDR2: SGDLS and YYNGEE. This CDR3 has 15 amino acids. J was trimmed by 13 bases and V by 2 bases; bases with no gene match: 10.

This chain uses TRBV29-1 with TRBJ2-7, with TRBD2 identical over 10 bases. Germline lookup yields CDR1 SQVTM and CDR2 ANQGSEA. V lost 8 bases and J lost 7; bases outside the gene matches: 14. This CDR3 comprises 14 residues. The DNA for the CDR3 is TGCAGCTTTTGGGAGCGGGGGGGTTACAATGAGCAGTACTTC. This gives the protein CSFWERGGYNEQYF.

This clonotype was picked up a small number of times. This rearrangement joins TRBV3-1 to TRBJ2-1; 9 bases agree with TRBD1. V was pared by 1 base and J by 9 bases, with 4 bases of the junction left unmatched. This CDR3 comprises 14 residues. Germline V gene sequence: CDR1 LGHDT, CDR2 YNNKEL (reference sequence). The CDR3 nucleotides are TGTGCCAGCAGCCAAGGACAGGGGGTATTTGAGCAGTTCTTC. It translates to CASSQGQGVFEQFF.

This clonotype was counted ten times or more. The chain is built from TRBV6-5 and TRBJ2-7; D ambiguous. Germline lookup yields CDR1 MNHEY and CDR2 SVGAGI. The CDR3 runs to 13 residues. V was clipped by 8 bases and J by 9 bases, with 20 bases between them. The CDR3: CASGSKLMLRQYF. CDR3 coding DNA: TGTGCCAGCGGTTCGAAACTAATGCTTCGGCAGTACTTC.

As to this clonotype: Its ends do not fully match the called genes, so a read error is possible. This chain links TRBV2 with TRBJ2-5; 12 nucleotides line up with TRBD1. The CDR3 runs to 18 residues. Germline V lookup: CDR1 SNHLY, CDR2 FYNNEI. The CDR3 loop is CAGRYPGTGGGSQETQYF. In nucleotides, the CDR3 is TGTGCCGGCAGATACCCCGGGACAGGGGGCGGGAGCCAAGAGACCCAGTACTTC.

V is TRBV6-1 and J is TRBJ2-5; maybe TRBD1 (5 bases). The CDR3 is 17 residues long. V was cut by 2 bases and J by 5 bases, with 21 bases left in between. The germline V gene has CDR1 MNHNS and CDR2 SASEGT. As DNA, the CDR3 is TGTGCCAGCAGTGAATCAGGGTGGCATATGGGCAGGGAGACCCAGTACTTC. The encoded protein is CASSESGWHMGRETQYF.

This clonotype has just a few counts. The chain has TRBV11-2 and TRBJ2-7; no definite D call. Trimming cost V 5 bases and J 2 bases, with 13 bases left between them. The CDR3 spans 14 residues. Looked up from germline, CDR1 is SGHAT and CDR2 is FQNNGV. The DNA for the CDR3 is TGTGCCAGCAGCAATCATCAGGACGCCTACGAGCAGTACTTC. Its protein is CASSNHQDAYEQYF.

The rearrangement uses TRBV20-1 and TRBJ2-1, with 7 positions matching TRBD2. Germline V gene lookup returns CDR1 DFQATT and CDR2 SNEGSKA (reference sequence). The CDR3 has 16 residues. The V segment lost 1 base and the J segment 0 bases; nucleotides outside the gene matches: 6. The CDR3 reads CSARVLAEASYNEQFF. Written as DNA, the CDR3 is TGCAGTGCTAGAGTTCTAGCGGAAGCCTCCTACAATGAGCAGTTCTTC.

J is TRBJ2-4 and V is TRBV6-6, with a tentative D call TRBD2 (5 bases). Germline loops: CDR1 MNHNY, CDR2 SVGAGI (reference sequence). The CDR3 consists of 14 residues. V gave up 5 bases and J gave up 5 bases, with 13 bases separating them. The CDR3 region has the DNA TGTGCCAGCAGTGTCGCGCGGGCCGAAAACATTCAGTACTTC. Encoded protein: CASSVARAENIQYF.

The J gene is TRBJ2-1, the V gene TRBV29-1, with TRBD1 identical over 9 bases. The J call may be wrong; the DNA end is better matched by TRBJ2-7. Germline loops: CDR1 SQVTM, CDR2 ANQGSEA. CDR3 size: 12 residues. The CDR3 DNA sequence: TGCAGCGTGGCCGGGACAGGGTCTGAGCAGTACTTC. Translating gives CSVAGTGSEQYF.

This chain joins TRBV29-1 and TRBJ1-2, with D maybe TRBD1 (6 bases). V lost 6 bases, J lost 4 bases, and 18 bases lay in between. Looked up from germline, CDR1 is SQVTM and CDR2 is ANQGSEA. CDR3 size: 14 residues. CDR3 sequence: CSVWGGQRAYGYTF. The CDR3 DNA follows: TGCAGCGTCTGGGGCGGACAGAGGGCCTATGGCTACACCTTC.

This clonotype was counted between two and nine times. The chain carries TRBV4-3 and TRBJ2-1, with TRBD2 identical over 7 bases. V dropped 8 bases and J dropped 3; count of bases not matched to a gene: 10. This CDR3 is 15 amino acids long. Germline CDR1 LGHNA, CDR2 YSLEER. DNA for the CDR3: TGCGCCAGCCAGCAAGGGCGGGGGAACTACAATGAGCAGTTCTTC. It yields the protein CASQQGRGNYNEQFF.

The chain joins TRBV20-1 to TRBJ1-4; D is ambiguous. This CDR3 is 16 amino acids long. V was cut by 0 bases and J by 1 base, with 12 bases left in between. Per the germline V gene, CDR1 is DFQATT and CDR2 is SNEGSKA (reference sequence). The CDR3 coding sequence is TGCAGTGCTAGAGATGTGGTTCGGAGAACTAATGAAAAACTGTTTTTT. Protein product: CSARDVVRRTNEKLFF.

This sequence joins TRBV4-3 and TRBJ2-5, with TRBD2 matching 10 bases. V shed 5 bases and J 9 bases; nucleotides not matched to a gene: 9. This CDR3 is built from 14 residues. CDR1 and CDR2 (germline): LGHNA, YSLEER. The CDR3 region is CASSSTSGVGAQYF. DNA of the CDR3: TGCGCCAGCAGCTCCACTAGCGGGGTAGGGGCCCAGTACTTC.

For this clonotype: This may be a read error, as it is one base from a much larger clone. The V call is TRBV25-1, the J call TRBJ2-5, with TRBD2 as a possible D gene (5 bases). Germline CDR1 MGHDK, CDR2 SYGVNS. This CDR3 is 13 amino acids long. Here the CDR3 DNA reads TGTGCCGGCAGGTACCGGGAACGGGAGACCCAGTACTTC. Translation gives CAGRYRERETQYF.

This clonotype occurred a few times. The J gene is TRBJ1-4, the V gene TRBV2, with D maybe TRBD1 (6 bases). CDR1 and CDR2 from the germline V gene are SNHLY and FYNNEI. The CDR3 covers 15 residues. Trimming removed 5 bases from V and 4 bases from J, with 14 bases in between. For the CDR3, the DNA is TGTGCCAGCAGTCCCTCCGGGACAAATAATGAAAAACTGTTTTTT. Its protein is CASSPSGTNNEKLFF. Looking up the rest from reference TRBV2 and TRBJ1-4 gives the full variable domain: EPEVTQTPSHQVTQMGQEVILRCVPISNHLYFYWYRQILGQKVEFLVSFYNNEISEKSEIFDDQFSVERPDGSNFTLKIRSTKLEDSAMYFCASSPSGTNNEKLFFGSGTQLSVL.

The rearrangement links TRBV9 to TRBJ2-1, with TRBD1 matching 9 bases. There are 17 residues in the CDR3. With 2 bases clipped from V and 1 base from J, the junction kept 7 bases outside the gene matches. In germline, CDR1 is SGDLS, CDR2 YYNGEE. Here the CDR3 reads CASSVRTGTGSYNEQFF. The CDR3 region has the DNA TGTGCCAGCAGCGTTAGGACCGGGACAGGGTCCTACAATGAGCAGTTCTTC.

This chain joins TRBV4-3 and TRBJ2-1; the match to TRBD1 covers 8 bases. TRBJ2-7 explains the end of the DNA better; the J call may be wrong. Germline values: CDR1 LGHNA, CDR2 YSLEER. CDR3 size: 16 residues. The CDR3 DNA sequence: TGCGCCAGCAGCCAAGACGCGGACAGGGCTTACAATGAGCAGTACTTC. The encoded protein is CASSQDADRAYNEQYF.

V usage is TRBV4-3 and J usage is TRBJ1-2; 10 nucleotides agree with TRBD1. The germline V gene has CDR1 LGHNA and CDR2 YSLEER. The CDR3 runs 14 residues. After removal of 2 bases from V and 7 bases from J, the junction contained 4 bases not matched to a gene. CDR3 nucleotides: TGCGCCAGCAGCCAAATGACAGGGGGCGTTGGCTACACCTTC. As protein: CASSQMTGGVGYTF.

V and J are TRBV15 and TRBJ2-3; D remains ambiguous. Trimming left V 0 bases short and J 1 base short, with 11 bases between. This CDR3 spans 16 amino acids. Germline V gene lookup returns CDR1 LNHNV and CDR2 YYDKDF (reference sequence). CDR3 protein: CATSRDVASGTDTQYF. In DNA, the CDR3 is TGTGCCACCAGCAGAGATGTGGCCAGCGGCACAGATACGCAGTATTTT. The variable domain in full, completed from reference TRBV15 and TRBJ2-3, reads DAMVIQNPRYQVTQFGKPVTLSCSQTLNHNVMYWYQQKSSQAPKLLFHYYDKDFNNEADTPDNFQSRRPNTSFCFLDIRSPGLGDTAMYLCATSRDVASGTDTQYFGPGTRLTVL.

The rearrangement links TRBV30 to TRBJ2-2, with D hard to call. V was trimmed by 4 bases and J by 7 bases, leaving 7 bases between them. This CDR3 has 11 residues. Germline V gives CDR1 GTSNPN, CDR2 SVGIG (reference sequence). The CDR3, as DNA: TGTGCCTGGACCTACGGCGGGGAGCTGTTTTTT. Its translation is CAWTYGGELFF.

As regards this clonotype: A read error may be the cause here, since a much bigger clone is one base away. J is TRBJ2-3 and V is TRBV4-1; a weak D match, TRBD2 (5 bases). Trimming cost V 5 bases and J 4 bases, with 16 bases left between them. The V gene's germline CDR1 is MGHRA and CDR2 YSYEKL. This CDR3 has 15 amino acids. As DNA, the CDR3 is TGCGCCAGCAGCAGAGGGATCCCTAACGCAGATACGCAGTATTTT. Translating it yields CASSRGIPNADTQYF.

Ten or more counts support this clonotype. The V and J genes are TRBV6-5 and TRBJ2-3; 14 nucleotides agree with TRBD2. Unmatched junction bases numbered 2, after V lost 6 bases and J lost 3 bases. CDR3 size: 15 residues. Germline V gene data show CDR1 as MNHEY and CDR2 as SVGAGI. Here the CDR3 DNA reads TGTGCCAGCAGGACTAGCGGGGGGGCGACAGATACGCAGTATTTT. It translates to CASRTSGGATDTQYF.